This TCR beta chain is drawn from a study of T-cell reconstitution after alpha-beta-depleted transplantation in children. Unique molecular identifiers were used in preparing the TCRbeta library. MiXCR, run by TCRdb on the PCR reads, gives a single entry per CDR3 protein. The sample yields 450,000 to 600,000 distinct CDR3 sequences, about 10% seen once. The J segment lost 3 bases and the V segment lost 5 bases, leaving 8 bases of the junction unmatched. Germline V gives CDR1 SGHTA, CDR2 FQGNSA. The length of the CDR3 is 15 residues. This TCR was sampled from a child aged 2 to 10 with inherited bone marrow failure, due to receive a stem cell transplant. The chain carries TRBV7-2 and TRBJ1-2; 8 bases agree with TRBD1. The sample consisted of PBMCs, taken before TCRalphabeta/CD19-depleted stem cell transplant. CDR3 nucleotide sequence: TGTGCCAGCAGCCTTACCAGGGGGCCGTACTATGGCTACACCTTC. It translates to CASSLTRGPYYGYTF.